The T cell receptor (beta chain) described here comes from a study of T cell repertoires in cytomegalovirus infection. Study-wide context: A matching HLA type, together with CMV infection, was signaled by public TCR beta signatures. Study-wide results and limits: Summed public TCR beta family frequency identified CMV carriers bearing the relevant HLA. Dominating the ex vivo response were HLA-C-restricted CMV-specific TCR beta clonotypes.

This clonotype was seen at least ten times. Its antigen is undetermined. TCRdb analysed the reads with MiXCR anew, one entry per CDR3 protein. Among approximately 250,000 distinct CDR3 sequences listed, roughly 9.1% were seen once. With V trimmed by 2 bases and J by 7 bases, 8 bases remained unmatched. From germline, CDR1 is SGHTA and CDR2 FQGNSA. CDR3 size: 15 residues. The rearrangement uses TRBV7-2 and TRBJ1-1; TRBD1 agrees at 9 bases. The specimen was PBMCs. This receptor was obtained from a human donor in good health (CMV status not recorded). Some clones in this sample may be carry-over from other donors' samples. The CDR3 loop is CASSLKRTGEIEAFF. Written as DNA, the CDR3 is TGTGCCAGCAGCTTAAAAAGGACAGGGGAGATTGAAGCTTTCTTT.